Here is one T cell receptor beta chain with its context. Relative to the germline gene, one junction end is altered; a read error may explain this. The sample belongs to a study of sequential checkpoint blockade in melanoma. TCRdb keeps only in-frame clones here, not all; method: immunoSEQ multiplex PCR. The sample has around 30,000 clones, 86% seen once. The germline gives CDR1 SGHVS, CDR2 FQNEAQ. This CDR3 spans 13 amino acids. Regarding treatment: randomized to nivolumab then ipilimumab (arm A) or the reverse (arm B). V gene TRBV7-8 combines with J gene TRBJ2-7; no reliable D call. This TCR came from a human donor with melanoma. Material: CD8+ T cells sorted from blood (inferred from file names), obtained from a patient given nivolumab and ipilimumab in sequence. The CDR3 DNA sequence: TGTGCTAGCAGCTTAGAACCGGCCTACGAGCAGTACTTC. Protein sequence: CASSLEPAYEQYF.